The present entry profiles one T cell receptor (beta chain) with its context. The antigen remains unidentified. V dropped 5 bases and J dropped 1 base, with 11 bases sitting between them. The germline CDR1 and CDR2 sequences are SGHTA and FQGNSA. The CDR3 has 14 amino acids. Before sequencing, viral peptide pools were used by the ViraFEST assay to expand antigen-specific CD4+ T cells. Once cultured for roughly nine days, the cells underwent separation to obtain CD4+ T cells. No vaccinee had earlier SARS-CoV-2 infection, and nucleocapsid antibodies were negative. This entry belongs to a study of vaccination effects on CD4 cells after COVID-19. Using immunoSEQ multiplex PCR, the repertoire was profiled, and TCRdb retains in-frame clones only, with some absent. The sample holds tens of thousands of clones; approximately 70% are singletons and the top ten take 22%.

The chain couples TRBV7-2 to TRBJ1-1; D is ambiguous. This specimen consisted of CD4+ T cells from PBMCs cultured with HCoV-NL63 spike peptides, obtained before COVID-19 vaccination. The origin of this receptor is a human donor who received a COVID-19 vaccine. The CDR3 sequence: CASSLSPPNTEAFF. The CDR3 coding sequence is TGTGCCAGCAGCCTATCCCCCCCGAACACTGAAGCTTTCTTT.